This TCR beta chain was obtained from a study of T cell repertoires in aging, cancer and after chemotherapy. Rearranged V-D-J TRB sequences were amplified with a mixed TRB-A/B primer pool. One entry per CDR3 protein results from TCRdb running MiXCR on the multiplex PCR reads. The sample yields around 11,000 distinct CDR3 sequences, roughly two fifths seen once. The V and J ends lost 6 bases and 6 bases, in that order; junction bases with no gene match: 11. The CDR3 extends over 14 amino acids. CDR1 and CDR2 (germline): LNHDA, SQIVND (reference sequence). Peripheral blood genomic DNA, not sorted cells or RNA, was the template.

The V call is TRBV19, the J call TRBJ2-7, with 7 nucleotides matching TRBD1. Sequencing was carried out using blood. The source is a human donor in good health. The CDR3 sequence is CASSTTGTVSEQYF. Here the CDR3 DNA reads TGTGCCAGTAGCACAACCGGGACAGTCTCCGAGCAGTACTTC.